One TCR beta chain is described in this entry. Its antigen is unknown. In the naive CD8 group, cells lacked CD45RO and were positively selected for CCR7, so terminally differentiated effector memory CD45RA+ cells were left out. This specimen comes from a study of shared clonotypes between healthy human individuals. As for the study in general: CD4 naive and CD4 memory each took three plates per donor, while CD8 naive took two and CD8 memory one.

CDR1 is SGDLS and CDR2 is YYNGEE in the germline V gene. The CDR3 has 18 residues. Trimming removed 2 bases from V and 1 base from J; junction bases left unmatched: 14. This table comes from immunoSEQ multiplex PCR, and its TCRdb copy is limited to in-frame clones, with some not included. The table lists about 600,000 clones, 95% to 96% of them singletons, with roughly 0.1% in the top ten. Whole-study results and caveats: Non-shared clonotypes displayed generation probabilities falling below those of clonotypes present in all four donors. The study's rarefaction showed incomplete sorted-subset sequencing despite large depth.

The V call is TRBV9, the J call TRBJ1-1; 7 bases are shared with TRBD1. Sequencing input: naive CD8+ T cells sorted from blood. The sequence came from a woman in her thirties in good health. This CDR3 reads CASSVQAGTALSNTEAFF. In nucleotides, the CDR3 is TGTGCCAGCAGCGTTCAGGCCGGGACAGCGCTCTCGAACACTGAAGCTTTCTTT.